This section outlines one T cell receptor (beta chain) sequence together with its context. The antigen is not known. The PCR used 60 Vbeta and 13 Jbeta primers. Sequencing was performed with immunoSEQ multiplex PCR; in TCRdb, only in-frame clones are kept and a portion is missing. The data show 95,000 to 150,000 clones, 80% to 85% seen once. These data are taken from a study of cytomegalovirus exposure and HLA in healthy donors. Looking at the study overall: About 85 million unique TCRs from HLA-typed donors were held in an early release of data. Whole-study results and caveats: Several of the most significant clusters were apparently associated with common viral pathogens in a later analysis.

Per the germline V gene, CDR1 is MNHEY and CDR2 is SMNVEV (reference sequence). V lost 8 bases and J 3 bases, leaving 23 bases between the germline ends. The CDR3 loop spans 17 amino acids. The origin of this receptor is a man aged 25-45 years in good health and CMV-seronegative. Input material: PBMCs. The V gene is TRBV27, the J gene TRBJ1-5, with unresolved D. CDR3 amino acids: CASRRTQIEIPNQPQHF. The CDR3 DNA reads TGTGCCAGCCGCCGTACACAGATCGAGATCCCCAATCAGCCCCAGCATTTT.